This T cell receptor (beta chain) appears in the sequencing data of a study of blood T cell repertoires in COVID-19. Study at large: Nucleic acid was either cDNA or gDNA, and it came from T cells, B-cell-depleted T cells, or PBMCs.

From germline, CDR1 is SNHLY and CDR2 FYNNEI. Trimming removed 8 bases at V and 8 bases at J, with 13 bases between. The CDR3 length is 12 residues. TCRdb keeps only in-frame clones here, not all; method: immunoSEQ multiplex PCR. The sample lists some 180,000 clones, 75% to 85% seen once, with approximately 12% in the top ten. The chain combines TRBV2 with TRBJ2-1, with D unresolved. The clonotype comes from a woman older than 75 with COVID-19, enrolled during active disease. Sequenced input: peripheral blood. Here the CDR3 reads CASHLSRDEQFF. CDR3 sequence (DNA): TGTGCCAGCCACTTAAGTCGCGATGAGCAGTTCTTC.